The 8 T cell receptor beta chains listed next were all sequenced from one sample in a study of T cell responses to AZD1222 COVID-19 vaccine. Produced via immunoSEQ multiplex PCR; TCRdb's table is partial and in-frame only. The sample lists over 90,000 clones, 90% to 95% seen once, with about 41% in the top ten. The source material was peripheral blood, sampled on day 0 of AZD1222 vaccination. The receptors originated from an adult in good health.

This chain connects TRBV7-6 to TRBJ2-7, with TRBD1 matching 7 bases. V was clipped by 2 bases and J by 8 bases; unmatched bases: 9. The CDR3 runs 14 residues. In germline, CDR1 is SGHVS, CDR2 FNYEAQ. As DNA, the CDR3 is TGTGCCAGCAGCTTAAGGGGGCCTCAGGAAAAGCAGTACTTC. This encodes CASSLRGPQEKQYF.

The V and J genes are TRBV7-6 and TRBJ1-1; 9 bases map to TRBD1. The CDR3 is 15 residues long. CDR1 and CDR2 from the germline V gene are SGHVS and FNYEAQ. The ends lost 4 bases at V and 1 base at J; junction bases unmatched: 4. CDR3 coding DNA: TGTGCCAGCAGCTCCCGGGACAGGGCGAACACTGAAGCTTTCTTT. It specifies CASSSRDRANTEAFF.

This rearrangement joins TRBV6-6 to TRBJ1-1, with D perhaps TRBD1 (6 bases). Germline CDR1 reads MNHNY; CDR2 reads SVGAGI (reference sequence). The CDR3 has 14 amino acids. Trimming removed 4 bases from V and 2 bases from J, with 11 bases in between. CDR3 bases: TGTGCCAGCAGTTCCGGGACACGCAACACTGAAGCTTTCTTT. Protein: CASSSGTRNTEAFF.

The chain employs TRBV30 and TRBJ1-2, with 9 nucleotides matching TRBD1. The CDR3 is 16 amino acids. V was pared by 3 bases and J by 5 bases, with 13 bases of the junction left unmatched. Germline assignment: CDR1 GTSNPN and CDR2 SVGIG (reference sequence). CDR3: CAWSLTTDRGIYGYTF. DNA of the CDR3: TGTGCCTGGAGCCTGACCACCGACAGGGGGATTTATGGCTACACCTTC.

V gene TRBV6-1 combines with J gene TRBJ2-2; D unclear. This CDR3 spans 16 amino acids. Per the germline V gene, CDR1 is MNHNS and CDR2 is SASEGT. V dropped 2 bases and J dropped 0 bases, with 10 bases sitting between them. CDR3 DNA: TGTGCCAGCAGTGAATGGTATAAATCGAACACCGGGGAGCTGTTTTTT. This encodes CASSEWYKSNTGELFF.

This chain connects TRBV7-9 to TRBJ1-4; a possible D gene is TRBD1 (6 bases). The V gene lost 1 base and the J gene lost 7 bases, with 13 bases spanning the gap. Looked up from germline, CDR1 is SEHNR and CDR2 is FQNEAQ (reference sequence). This CDR3 has 15 amino acids. CDR3: CASSLVPTGSEKLFF. CDR3 sequence (DNA): TGTGCCAGCAGCTTAGTTCCCACAGGGAGTGAAAAACTGTTTTTT.

V usage is TRBV6-5 and J usage is TRBJ1-1; D perhaps matches TRBD1 (6 bases). Trimming left V 4 bases short and J 1 base short, with 13 bases between. There are 15 residues in the CDR3. Germline V CDR1 and CDR2: MNHEY, SVGAGI. CDR3 in DNA: TGTGCCAGCAGTTGGGGGGGAGGGGGGAACACTGAAGCTTTCTTT. Translation gives CASSWGGGGNTEAFF.

This clone was seen only once. The chain uses TRBV6-2 or TRBV6-3 and TRBJ2-1, with 14 bases fitting TRBD2. CDR1 is MNHEY, CDR2 SVGEGT, per germline. V lost 5 bases, J lost 7 bases, and 4 bases stayed unmatched. The CDR3 covers 15 residues. DNA of the CDR3: TGTGCCAGCAGTCGGGGACTAGCGGGAGTAAATGAGCAGTTCTTC. This gives the protein CASSRGLAGVNEQFF.